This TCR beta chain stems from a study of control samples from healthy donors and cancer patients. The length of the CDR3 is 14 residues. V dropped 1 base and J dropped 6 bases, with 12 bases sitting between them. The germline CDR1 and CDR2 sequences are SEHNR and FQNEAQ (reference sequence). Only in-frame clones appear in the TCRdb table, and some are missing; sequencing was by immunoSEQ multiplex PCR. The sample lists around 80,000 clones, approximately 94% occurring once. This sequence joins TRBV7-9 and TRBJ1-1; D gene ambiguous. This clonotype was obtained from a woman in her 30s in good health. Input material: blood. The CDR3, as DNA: TGTGCCAGCAGCTTAGAGCGTGACGGCTCTGAAGCTTTCTTT. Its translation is CASSLERDGSEAFF.